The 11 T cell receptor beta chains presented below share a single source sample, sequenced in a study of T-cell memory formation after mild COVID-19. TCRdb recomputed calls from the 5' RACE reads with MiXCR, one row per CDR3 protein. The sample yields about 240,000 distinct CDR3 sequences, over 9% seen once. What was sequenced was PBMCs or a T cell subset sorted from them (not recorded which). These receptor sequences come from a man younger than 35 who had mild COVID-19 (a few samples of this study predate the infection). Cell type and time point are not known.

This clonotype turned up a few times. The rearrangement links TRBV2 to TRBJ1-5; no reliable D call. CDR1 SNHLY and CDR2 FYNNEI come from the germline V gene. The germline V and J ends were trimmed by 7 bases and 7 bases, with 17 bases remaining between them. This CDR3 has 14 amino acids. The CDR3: CASNLDPTWQPQHF. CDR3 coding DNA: TGTGCCAGCAACCTGGACCCTACGTGGCAGCCCCAGCATTTT.

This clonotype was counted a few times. The CDR3 protein is CASSDLAGRNEQFF. As DNA, the CDR3 is TGTGCCAGCAGTGACCTAGCGGGGAGGAATGAGCAGTTCTTC. This chain joins TRBV6-5 and TRBJ2-1; TRBD2 matches 9 bases. The germline V gene encodes CDR1 MNHEY and CDR2 SVGAGI. With V trimmed by 5 bases and J by 7 bases, 6 bases remained unmatched. CDR3 length equals 14 residues.

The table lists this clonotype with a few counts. The CDR3 spells CASKGGLAKNIQYF. CDR3 DNA sequence: TGCGCCAGCAAAGGAGGACTAGCCAAAAACATTCAGTACTTC. The gene calls are TRBV10-2 and TRBJ2-4; tentative D call: TRBD2 (5 bases). V was trimmed by 7 bases and J by 0 bases, leaving 10 bases between them. CDR3 size: 14 residues. CDR1 and CDR2 (germline): WSHSY, SAAADI.

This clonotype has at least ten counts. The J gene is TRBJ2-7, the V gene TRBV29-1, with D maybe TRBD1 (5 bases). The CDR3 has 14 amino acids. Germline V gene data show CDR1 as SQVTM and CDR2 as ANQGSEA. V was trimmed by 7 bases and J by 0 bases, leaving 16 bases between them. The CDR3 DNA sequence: TGCAGCGCCACAGGCAAAGCATCCTCCTACGAGCAGTACTTC. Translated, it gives CSATGKASSYEQYF.

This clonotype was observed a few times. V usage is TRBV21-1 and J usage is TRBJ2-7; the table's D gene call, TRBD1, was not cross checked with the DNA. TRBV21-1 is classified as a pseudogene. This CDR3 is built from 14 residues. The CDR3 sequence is CASSGGRDSYEQYV. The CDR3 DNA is TGTGCCAGCAGTGGGGGGCGGGACTCCTACGAGCAGTACGTC.

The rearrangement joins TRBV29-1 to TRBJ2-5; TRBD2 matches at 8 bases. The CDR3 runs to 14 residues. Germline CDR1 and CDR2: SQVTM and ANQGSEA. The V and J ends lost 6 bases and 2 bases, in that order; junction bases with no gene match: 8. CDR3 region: CSVDSGARQETQYF. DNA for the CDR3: TGCAGCGTGGATAGCGGGGCCCGACAAGAGACCCAGTACTTC.

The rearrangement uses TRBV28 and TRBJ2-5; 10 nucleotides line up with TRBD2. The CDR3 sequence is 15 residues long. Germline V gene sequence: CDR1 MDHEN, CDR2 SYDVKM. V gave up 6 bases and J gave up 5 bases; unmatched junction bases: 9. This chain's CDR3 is CASRPLAGNGETQYF. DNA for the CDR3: TGTGCCAGCAGACCACTAGCGGGGAACGGTGAGACCCAGTACTTC. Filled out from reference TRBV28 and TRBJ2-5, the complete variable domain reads DVKVTQSSRYLVKRTGEKVFLECVQDMDHENMFWYRQDPGLGLRLIYFSYDVKMKEKGDIPEGYSVSREKKERFSLILESASTNQTSMYLCASRPLAGNGETQYFGPGTRLLVL.

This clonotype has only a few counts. The CDR3 nucleotides are TGCGCCAGCAGCTTGGAGGCGGCAAGCAATGGCTACACCTTC. This encodes CASSLEAASNGYTF. J is TRBJ1-2 and V is TRBV5-1; D ambiguous. The CDR3 has 14 residues. Germline V gives CDR1 SGHRS, CDR2 YFSETQ. V was clipped by 0 bases and J by 6 bases, with 12 bases between them.

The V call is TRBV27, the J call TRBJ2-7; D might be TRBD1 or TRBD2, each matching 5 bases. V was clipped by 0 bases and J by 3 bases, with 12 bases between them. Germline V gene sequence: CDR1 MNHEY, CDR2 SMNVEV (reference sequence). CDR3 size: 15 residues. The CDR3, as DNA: TGTGCCAGCAGTTTATCGGTTTTGGGGGTCTACGAGCAGTACTTC. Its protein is CASSLSVLGVYEQYF.

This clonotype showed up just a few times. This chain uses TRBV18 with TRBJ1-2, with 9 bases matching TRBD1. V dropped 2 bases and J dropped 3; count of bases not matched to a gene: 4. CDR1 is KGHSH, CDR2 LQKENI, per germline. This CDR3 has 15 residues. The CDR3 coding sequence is TGTGCCAGCTCACCAGGAGGACAGGGGTACTATGGCTACACCTTC. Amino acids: CASSPGGQGYYGYTF.

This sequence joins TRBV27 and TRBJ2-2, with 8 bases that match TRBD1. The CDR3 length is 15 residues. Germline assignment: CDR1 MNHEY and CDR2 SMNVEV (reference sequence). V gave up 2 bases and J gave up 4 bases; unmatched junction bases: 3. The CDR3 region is CASSLRTGTTGELFF. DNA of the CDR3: TGTGCCAGCAGTTTACGGACAGGGACCACCGGGGAGCTGTTTTTT.